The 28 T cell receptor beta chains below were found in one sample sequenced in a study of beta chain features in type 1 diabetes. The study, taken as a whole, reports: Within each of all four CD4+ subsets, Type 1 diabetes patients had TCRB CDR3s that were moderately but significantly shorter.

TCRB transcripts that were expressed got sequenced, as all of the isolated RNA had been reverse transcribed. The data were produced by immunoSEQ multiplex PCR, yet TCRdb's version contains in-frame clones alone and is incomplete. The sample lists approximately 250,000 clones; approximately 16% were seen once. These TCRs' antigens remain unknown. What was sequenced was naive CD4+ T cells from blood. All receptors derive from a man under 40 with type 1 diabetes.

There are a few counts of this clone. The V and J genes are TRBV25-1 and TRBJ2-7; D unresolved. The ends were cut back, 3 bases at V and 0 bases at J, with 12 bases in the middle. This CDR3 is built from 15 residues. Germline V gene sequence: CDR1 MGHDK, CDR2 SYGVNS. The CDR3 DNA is TGTGCCAGCAGTGAGGCACGAAGGAGCTCCTACGAGCAGTACTTC. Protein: CASSEARRSSYEQYF.

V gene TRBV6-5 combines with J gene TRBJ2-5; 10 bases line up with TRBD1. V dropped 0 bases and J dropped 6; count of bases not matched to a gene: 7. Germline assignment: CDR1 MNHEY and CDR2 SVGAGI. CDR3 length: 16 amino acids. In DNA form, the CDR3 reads TGTGCCAGCAGTTACTCGTGGACAGGGGGTTCGCAGACCCAGTACTTC. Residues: CASSYSWTGGSQTQYF.

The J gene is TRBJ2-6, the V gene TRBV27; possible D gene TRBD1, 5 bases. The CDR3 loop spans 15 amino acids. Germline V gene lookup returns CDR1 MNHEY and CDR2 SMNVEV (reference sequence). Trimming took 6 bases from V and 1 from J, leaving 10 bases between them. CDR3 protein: CASSYRWSGANVLTF. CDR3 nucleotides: TGTGCCAGCAGCTACAGGTGGTCTGGGGCCAACGTCCTGACTTTC.

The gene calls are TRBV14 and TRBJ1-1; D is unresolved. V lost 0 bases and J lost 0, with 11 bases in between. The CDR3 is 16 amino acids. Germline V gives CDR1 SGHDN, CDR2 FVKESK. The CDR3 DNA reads TGTGCCAGCAGCCAAGATCGCGGCAGTTTGAACACTGAAGCTTTCTTT. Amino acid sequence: CASSQDRGSLNTEAFF.

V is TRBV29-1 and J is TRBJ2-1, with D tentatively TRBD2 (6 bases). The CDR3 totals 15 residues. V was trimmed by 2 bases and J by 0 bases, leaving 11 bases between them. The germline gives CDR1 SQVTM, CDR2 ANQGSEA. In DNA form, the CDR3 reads TGCAGCGTTGAACTAGCGTTTCGCTCCTACAATGAGCAGTTCTTC. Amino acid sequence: CSVELAFRSYNEQFF.

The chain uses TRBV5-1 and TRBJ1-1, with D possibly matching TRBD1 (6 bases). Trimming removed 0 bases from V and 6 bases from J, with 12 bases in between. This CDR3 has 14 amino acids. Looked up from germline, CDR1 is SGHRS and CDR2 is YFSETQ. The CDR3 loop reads CASSLGQASAEAFF. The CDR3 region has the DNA TGCGCCAGCAGCTTGGGACAGGCGAGCGCTGAAGCTTTCTTT. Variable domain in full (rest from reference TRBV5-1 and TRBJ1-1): KAGVTQTPRYLIKTRGQQVTLSCSPISGHRSVSWYQQTPGQGLQFLFEYFSETQRNKGNFPGRFSGRQFSNSRSEMNVSTLELGDSALYLCASSLGQASAEAFFGQGTRLTVV.

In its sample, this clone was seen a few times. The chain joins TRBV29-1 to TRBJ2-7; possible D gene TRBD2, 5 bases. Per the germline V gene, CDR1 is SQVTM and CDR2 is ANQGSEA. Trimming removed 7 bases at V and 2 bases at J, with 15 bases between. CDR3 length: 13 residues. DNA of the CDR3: TGCAGCGCCCTGCGGTCGGGAACCTACGAGCAGTACTTC. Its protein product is CSALRSGTYEQYF.

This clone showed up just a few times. The CDR3 region has the DNA TGTGCCAGCAGCTCTACCCTCCCGGGCGTCCTGACTTTC. Translation gives CASSSTLPGVLTF. The genes are TRBV7-3 and TRBJ2-6; no firm D call. Germline V gives CDR1 SGHTA, CDR2 FQGTGA. V was clipped by 4 bases and J by 12 bases, with 13 bases between them. The CDR3 has 13 amino acids.

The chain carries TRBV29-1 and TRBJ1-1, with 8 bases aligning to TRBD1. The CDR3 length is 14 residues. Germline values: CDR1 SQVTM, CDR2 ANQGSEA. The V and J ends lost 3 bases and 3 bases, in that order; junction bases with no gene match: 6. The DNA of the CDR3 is TGCAGCGTTGACCCGGGACAGGAGCACACTGAAGCTTTCTTT. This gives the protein CSVDPGQEHTEAFF.

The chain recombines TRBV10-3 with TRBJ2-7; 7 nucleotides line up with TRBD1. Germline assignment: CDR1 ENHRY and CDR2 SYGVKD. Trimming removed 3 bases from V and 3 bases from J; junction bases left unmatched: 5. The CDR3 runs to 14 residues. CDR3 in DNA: TGTGCCATCAGTGACACAGGGGCTGGCTACGAGCAGTACTTC. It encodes CAISDTGAGYEQYF.

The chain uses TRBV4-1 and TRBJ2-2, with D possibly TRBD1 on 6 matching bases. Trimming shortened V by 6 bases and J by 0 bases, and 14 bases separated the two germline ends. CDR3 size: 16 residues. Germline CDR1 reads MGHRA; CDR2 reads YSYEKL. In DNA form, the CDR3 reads TGCGCCAGCAGGCTGGCAGGGGCAGCGAACACCGGGGAGCTGTTTTTT. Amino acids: CASRLAGAANTGELFF.

The CDR3 nucleotides are TGCAGTGCTAGAGGCAGGGGCGAGCAGTACTTC. As protein: CSARGRGEQYF. The gene calls are TRBV20-1 and TRBJ2-7, with a weak D call TRBD1 (6 bases). The CDR3 totals 11 residues. Germline V gene lookup returns CDR1 DFQATT and CDR2 SNEGSKA (reference sequence). Trimming stripped 1 base from V and 6 bases from J, with 7 bases between.

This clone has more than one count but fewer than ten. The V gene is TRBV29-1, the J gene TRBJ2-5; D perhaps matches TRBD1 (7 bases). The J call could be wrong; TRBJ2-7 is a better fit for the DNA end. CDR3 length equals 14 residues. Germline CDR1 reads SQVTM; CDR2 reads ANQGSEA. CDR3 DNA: TGCAGCGTTGTCCGACAGGGACTTCTCTACGAGCAGTACTTC. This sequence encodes CSVVRQGLLYEQYF.

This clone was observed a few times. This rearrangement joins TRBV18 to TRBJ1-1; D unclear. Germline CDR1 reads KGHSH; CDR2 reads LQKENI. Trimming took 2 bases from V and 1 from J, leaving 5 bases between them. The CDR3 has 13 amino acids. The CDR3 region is CASSPVENTEAFF. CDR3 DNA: TGTGCCAGCTCACCAGTGGAGAACACTGAAGCTTTCTTT.

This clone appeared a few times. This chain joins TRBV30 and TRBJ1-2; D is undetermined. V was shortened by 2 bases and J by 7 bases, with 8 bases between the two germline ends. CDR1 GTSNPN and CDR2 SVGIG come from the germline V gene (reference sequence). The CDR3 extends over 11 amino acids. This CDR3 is CAWSWGAGYTF. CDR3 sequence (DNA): TGTGCCTGGAGTTGGGGAGCTGGCTACACCTTC.

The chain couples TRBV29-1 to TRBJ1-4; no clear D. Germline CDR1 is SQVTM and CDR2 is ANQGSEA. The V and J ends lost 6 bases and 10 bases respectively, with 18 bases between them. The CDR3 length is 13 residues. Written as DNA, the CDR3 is TGCAGCGTCGGGAGCCCCAACGCGGGAAAACTGTTTTTT. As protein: CSVGSPNAGKLFF.

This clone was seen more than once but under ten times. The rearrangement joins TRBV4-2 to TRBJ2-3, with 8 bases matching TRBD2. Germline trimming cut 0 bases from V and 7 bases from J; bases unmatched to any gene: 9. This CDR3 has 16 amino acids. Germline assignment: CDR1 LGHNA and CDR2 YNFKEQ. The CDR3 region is CASSQDRVAGGNTQYF. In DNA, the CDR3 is TGTGCCAGCAGCCAAGATAGGGTCGCGGGAGGAAATACGCAGTATTTT.

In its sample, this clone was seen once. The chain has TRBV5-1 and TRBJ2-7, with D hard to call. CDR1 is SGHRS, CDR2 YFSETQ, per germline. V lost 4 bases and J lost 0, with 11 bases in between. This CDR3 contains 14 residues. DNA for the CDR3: TGCGCCAGCAGCCTATTGACCACCTCCTACGAGCAGTACTTC. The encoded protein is CASSLLTTSYEQYF.

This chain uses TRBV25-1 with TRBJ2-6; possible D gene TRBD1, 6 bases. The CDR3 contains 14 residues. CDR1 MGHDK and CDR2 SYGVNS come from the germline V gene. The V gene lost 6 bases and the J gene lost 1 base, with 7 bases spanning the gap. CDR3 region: CASRTGSGANVLTF. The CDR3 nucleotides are TGTGCCAGCAGGACAGGATCTGGGGCCAACGTCCTGACTTTC.

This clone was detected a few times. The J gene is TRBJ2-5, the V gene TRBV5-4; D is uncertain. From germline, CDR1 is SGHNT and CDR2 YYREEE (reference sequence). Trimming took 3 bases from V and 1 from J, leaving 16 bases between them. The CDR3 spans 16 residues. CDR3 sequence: CASSSQIGSAQETQYF. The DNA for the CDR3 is TGTGCCAGCAGCTCTCAAATAGGGTCCGCCCAAGAGACCCAGTACTTC.

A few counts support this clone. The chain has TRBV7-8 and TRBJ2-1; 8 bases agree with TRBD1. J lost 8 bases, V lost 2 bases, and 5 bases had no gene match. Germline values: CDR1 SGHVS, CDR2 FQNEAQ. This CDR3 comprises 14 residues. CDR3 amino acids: CASSLRTGIHEQFF. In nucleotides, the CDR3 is TGTGCCAGCAGCTTAAGGACAGGGATCCATGAGCAGTTCTTC.

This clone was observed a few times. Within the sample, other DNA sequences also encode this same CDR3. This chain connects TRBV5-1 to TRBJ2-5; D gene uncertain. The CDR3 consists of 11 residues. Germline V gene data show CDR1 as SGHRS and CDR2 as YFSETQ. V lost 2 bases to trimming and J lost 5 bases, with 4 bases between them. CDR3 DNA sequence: TGCGCCAGCAGCTTTCGGGAGACCCAGTACTTC. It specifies CASSFRETQYF.

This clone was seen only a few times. Written as DNA, the CDR3 is TGTGCCAGCAGCTTAGTGTCGAAGAGCACAGATACGCAGTATTTT. Its protein is CASSLVSKSTDTQYF. The rearrangement joins TRBV7-2 to TRBJ2-3; unclear D gene. The length of the CDR3 is 15 residues. Trimming took 1 base from V and 0 from J, leaving 8 bases between them. CDR1 and CDR2 (germline): SGHTA, FQGNSA.

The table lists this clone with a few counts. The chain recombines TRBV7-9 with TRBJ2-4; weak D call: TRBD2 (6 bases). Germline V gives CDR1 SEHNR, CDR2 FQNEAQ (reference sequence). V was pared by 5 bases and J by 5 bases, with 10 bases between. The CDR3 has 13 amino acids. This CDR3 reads CASSQSGENIQYF. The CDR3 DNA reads TGTGCCAGCAGCCAATCGGGGGAAAACATTCAGTACTTC.

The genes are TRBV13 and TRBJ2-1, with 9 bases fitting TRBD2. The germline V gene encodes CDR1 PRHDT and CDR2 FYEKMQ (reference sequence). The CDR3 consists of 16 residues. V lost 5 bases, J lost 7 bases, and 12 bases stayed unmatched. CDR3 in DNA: TGTGCCAGCAGCCCCGGGACTAGCCGCGAGATGAATGAGCAGTTCTTC. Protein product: CASSPGTSREMNEQFF.

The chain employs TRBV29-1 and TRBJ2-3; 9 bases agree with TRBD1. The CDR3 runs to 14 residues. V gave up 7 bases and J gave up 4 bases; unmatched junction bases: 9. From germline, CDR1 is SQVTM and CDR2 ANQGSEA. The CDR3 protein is CSGLDRGAADTQYF. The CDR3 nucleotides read TGCAGCGGCTTAGACAGGGGGGCCGCAGATACGCAGTATTTT.

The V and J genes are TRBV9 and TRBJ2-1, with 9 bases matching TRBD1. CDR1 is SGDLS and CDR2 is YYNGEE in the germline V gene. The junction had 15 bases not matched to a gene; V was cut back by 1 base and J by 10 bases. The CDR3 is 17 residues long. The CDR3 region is CASSVLGTGKGRWEQFF. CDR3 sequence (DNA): TGTGCCAGCAGCGTATTGGGGACAGGGAAGGGCAGGTGGGAGCAGTTCTTC. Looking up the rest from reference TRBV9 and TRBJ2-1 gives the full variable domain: DSGVTQTPKHLITATGQRVTLRCSPRSGDLSVYWYQQSLDQGLQFLIQYYNGEERAKGNILERFSAQQFPDLHSELNLSSLELGDSALYFCASSVLGTGKGRWEQFFGPGTRLTVL.

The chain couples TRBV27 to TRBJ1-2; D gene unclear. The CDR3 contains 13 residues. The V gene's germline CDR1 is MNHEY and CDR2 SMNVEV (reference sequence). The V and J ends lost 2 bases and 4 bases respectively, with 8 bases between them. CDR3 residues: CASSLRVGYGYTF. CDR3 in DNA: TGTGCCAGCAGTTTAAGGGTGGGCTATGGCTACACCTTC.